This is a list of T cell receptor beta chains from one sample in a study of T cell responses to AZD1222 COVID-19 vaccine. Sequencing was performed with immunoSEQ multiplex PCR; in TCRdb, only in-frame clones are kept and a portion is missing. The table shows approximately 110,000 clones, with around 88% occurring only once. Sequences were derived from peripheral blood, sampled 28 days after the second AZD1222 dose. These receptors all come from an adult who received the AZD1222 COVID-19 vaccine. CDR3s include the opening cysteine and the closing phenylalanine or tryptophan. The order of the fields is D gene, V gene, J gene, clone size, CDR3 DNA, CDR3 protein. A D gene is named only where the DNA matches it firmly. Clone size is shown for a subset of rows, as once, few, many or a class of expanded clone.

.	TRBV5-1	TRBJ2-7	.	TGCGCCAGCAGCTTGGTGGTGGCGGGGGCGCGAGAGCAGTACTTC	CASSLVVAGAREQYF
.	TRBV27	TRBJ1-5	.	TGTGCCAGCAGTCCCCGGGCAAATTCGAAGCAGCCCCAGCATTTT	CASSPRANSKQPQHF
.	TRBV6-5	TRBJ1-2	.	TGTGCCAGCAGTTACTCCGATGGGACTCCGGATGGCTACACCTTC	CASSYSDGTPDGYTF
TRBD2	TRBV4-1	TRBJ2-1	.	TGCGCCAGCAGCCAAGTGAGCGGGACCGAGCAGTTCTTC	CASSQVSGTEQFF
.	TRBV13	TRBJ1-1	.	TGTGCCAGCAGCCCTCAGGGACAGAACACTGAAGCTTTCTTT	CASSPQGQNTEAFF
.	TRBV7-8	TRBJ1-5	.	TGTGCCAGCAGCTTCCTGACAGGAGGTAGCAATCAGCCCCAGCATTTT	CASSFLTGGSNQPQHF
.	TRBV11-3	TRBJ2-1	.	TGTGCCAGCAGCTTATATGAAAACACTGAGCAGTTCTTC	CASSLYENTEQFF
TRBD1	TRBV4-3	TRBJ1-4	.	TGCGCCAGCAGCCACCCAGGGGGCGGCTGGGCAAAACTGTTTTTT	CASSHPGGGWAKLFF
.	TRBV7-2	TRBJ2-7	.	TGTGCCAGCGCCCGACGGGACTCCTACGAGCAGTACTTC	CASARRDSYEQYF
.	TRBV4-2	TRBJ2-7	.	TGTGCCAGCAGCCACAGTGCGGATACCTACGAGCAGTACTTC	CASSHSADTYEQYF
TRBD1	TRBV6-5	TRBJ1-1	.	TGTGCCAGCAGTATCCGACAGGGCACTGAAGCTTTCTTT	CASSIRQGTEAFF
.	TRBV7-9	TRBJ1-2	.	TGTGCCAGCAGCACCGGTGATGACAGGAACGTCTGCACCTTC	CASSTGDDRNVCTF
TRBD1	TRBV6-5	TRBJ1-2	.	TGTGCCAGCAGCCCGGGACAGATAAACTATGGCTACACCTTC	CASSPGQINYGYTF
TRBD1	TRBV2	TRBJ1-6	.	TGTGCCAGCAGTGAACGGAACAGGGGAAATTCACCCCTCCACTTT	CASSERNRGNSPLHF
.	TRBV28	TRBJ1-2	.	TGTGCCAGCAGGTCAGGAAGGGGGTTCCATGGCTACACCTTC	CASRSGRGFHGYTF
.	TRBV6-6	TRBJ1-5	.	TGTGCCAGCAGTTTAGAGTATCAGCCCCAGCATTTT	CASSLEYQPQHF
.	TRBV10-3	TRBJ1-1	.	TGTGCCATCACTCAAAGGGACCAAGAGACTGAAGCTTTCTTT	CAITQRDQETEAFF
.	TRBV6-2/TRBV6-3	TRBJ1-1	.	TGTGCCAGCAGTTACTTTTTGTGGACAGAGAACACTGAAGCTTTCTTT	CASSYFLWTENTEAFF
.	TRBV6-6	TRBJ2-5	.	TGTGCCAGCACCGGGACCCCAGAAGGGACCCAGTACTTC	CASTGTPEGTQYF
.	TRBV11-2	TRBJ2-1	.	TGTGCCAGCAGCCCCCGGACAGCTCAAACCGGCAATGAGCAGTTCTTC	CASSPRTAQTGNEQFF
TRBD1	TRBV2	TRBJ2-1	.	TGTGCCAGCAGTGCCAGACAGGGATGGAATGAGCAGTTCTTC	CASSARQGWNEQFF
TRBD1	TRBV11-2	TRBJ2-1	.	TGTGCCAGCAGCTTAGGGGGTGTCGGACAGGGCTCCTACAATGAGCAGTTCTTC	CASSLGGVGQGSYNEQFF
TRBD1	TRBV15	TRBJ2-7	.	TGTGCCACCAGCAGAGACAACAGGGGTCTTTCGACCTACGAGCAGTACTTC	CATSRDNRGLSTYEQYF
TRBD1	TRBV18	TRBJ1-6	.	TGTGCCAGCTCAGCCGGGACAGGGACCACCCTCCACTTT	CASSAGTGTTLHF
.	TRBV9	TRBJ1-1	.	TGTGCCAGCAGCGGCCGAAACATGAACACTGAAGCTTTCTTT	CASSGRNMNTEAFF
TRBD2	TRBV5-1	TRBJ2-3	.	TGCGCCAGCGAGGCGAGCGGGGGGGCGATAGATACGCAGTATTTT	CASEASGGAIDTQYF
.	TRBV6-5	TRBJ1-2	.	TGTGCCAGCACCGTACATCAAGGAGGCTATGGCTACACCTTC	CASTVHQGGYGYTF
.	TRBV3-1/TRBV3-2	TRBJ1-6	.	TGTGCCAGCAGCCAAGATCGGTACTTCGGGGGTACGTCACCCCTCCACTTT	CASSQDRYFGGTSPLHF
.	TRBV14	TRBJ2-5	.	TGTGCCAGCAGCCGCGACGAAGTTGGGGCCCAGTACTTC	CASSRDEVGAQYF
.	TRBV7-6	TRBJ2-1	.	TGTGCCAGCAGCTTAGCGCGCGATGAGCAGTTCTTC	CASSLARDEQFF
.	TRBV6-2/TRBV6-3	TRBJ2-3	.	TGTGCCAGCACCCCCCCCGGGTCCCACGGAGGTACGCAGTATTTT	CASTPPGSHGGTQYF
.	TRBV19	TRBJ1-5	.	TGTGCCAGTACCCAGGCGGGCAATCAGCCCCAGCATTTT	CASTQAGNQPQHF
TRBD2	TRBV28	TRBJ2-3	.	TGTGCCAGCAGTCCCCCAGGTAGCGGGGGGGCGGGTACGCAGTATTTT	CASSPPGSGGAGTQYF
.	TRBV18	TRBJ1-1	.	TGTGCCAGCTCACCCCCGGCTGACACTGAAGCTTTCTTT	CASSPPADTEAFF
.	TRBV5-1	TRBJ2-7	.	TGCGCCAGCAGCTTCAGTTCCAATTCCTACGAGCAGTACTTC	CASSFSSNSYEQYF
.	TRBV11-2	TRBJ2-7	few	TGTGCCAGCAGCTTAGATCGCTCGGCAGGCTCGTACGAGCAGTACTTC	CASSLDRSAGSYEQYF
.	TRBV3-1/TRBV3-2	TRBJ1-3	.	TGTGCCAGCAGCCTGACTATAGGCTCAGGAAACACCATATATTTT	CASSLTIGSGNTIYF
.	TRBV7-3	TRBJ2-3	.	TGTGCCAGCAGCTTAAATGGCGGAAACTCCATTGATACGCAGTATTTT	CASSLNGGNSIDTQYF
.	TRBV7-9	TRBJ1-4	.	TGTGCCAGCAGCCCCGTTAGGTCGTCAACTAATGAAAAACTGTTTTTT	CASSPVRSSTNEKLFF